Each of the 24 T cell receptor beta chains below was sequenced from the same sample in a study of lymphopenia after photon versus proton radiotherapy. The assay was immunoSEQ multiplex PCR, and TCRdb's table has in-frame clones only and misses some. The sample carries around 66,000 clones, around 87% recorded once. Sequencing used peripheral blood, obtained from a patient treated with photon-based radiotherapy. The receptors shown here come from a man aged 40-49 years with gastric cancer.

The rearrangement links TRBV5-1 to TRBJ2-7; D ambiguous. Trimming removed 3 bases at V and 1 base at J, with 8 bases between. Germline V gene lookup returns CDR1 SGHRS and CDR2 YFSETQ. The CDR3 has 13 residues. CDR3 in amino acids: CASSSSGSYEQYF. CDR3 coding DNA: TGCGCCAGCAGCTCCTCCGGTTCCTACGAGCAGTACTTC.

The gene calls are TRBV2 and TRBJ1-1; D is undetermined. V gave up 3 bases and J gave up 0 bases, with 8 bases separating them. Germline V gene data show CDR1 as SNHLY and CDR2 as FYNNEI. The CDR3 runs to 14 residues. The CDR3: CASSERRLNTEAFF. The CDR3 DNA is TGTGCCAGCAGTGAGAGACGGTTGAACACTGAAGCTTTCTTT.

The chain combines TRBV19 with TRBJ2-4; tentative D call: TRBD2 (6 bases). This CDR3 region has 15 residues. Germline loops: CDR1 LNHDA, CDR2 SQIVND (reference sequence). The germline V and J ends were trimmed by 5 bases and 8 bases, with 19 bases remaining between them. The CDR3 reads CASSPRRGSEDIQYF. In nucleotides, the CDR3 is TGTGCCAGTAGTCCCCGCCGGGGGTCAGAGGACATTCAGTACTTC.

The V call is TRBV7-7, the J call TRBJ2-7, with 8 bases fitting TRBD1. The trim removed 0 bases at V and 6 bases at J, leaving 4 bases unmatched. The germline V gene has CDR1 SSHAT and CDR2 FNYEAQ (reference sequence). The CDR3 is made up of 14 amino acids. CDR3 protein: CASSLAETGAEQYF. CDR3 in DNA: TGTGCCAGCAGCTTAGCGGAGACAGGGGCCGAGCAGTACTTC. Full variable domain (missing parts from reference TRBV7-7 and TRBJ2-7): GAGVSQSPRYKVTKRGQDVTLRCDPISSHATLYWYQQALGQGPEFLTYFNYEAQPDKSGLPSDRFSAERPEGSISTLTIQRTEQRDSAMYRCASSLAETGAEQYFGPGTRLTVT.

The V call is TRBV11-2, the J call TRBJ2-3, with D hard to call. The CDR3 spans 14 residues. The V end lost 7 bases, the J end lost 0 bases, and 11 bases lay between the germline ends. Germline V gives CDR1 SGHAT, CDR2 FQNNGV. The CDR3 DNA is TGTGCCAGCACCTACCTGGACAGCACAGATACGCAGTATTTT. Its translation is CASTYLDSTDTQYF.

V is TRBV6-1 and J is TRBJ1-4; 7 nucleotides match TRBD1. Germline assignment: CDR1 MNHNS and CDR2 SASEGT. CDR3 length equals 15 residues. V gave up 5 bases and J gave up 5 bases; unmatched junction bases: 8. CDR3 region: CASSFTGTENEKLFF. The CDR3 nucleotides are TGTGCCAGCAGTTTTACAGGGACAGAAAATGAAAAACTGTTTTTT.

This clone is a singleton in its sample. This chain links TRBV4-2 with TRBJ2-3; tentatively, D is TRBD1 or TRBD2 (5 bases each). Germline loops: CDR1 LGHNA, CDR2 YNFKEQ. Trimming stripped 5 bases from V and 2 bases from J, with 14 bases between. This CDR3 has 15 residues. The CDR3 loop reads CASSSWGTYTDTQYF. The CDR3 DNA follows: TGTGCCAGCAGCTCCTGGGGGACCTACACAGATACGCAGTATTTT.

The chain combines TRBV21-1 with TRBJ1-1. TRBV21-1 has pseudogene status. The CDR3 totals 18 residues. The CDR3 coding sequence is TGTGCCAGCAGCGGCTGCCCGTGGGACCCGAGGGATGGCACTGAAGCTTTCTTT. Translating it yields CASSGCPWDPRDGTEAFF.

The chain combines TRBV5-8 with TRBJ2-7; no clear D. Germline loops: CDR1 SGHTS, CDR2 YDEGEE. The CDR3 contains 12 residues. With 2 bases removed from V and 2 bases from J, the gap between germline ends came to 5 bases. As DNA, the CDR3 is TGTGCCAGCAGCTTCTCGACCTACGAGCAGTACTTC. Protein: CASSFSTYEQYF.

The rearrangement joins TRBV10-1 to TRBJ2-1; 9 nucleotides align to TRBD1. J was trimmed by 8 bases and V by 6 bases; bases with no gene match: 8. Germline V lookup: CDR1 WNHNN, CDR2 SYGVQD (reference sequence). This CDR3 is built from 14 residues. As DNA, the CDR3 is TGCGCCAGCAGGACCGGGACAGGGTTCTATGAGCAGTTCTTC. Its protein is CASRTGTGFYEQFF.

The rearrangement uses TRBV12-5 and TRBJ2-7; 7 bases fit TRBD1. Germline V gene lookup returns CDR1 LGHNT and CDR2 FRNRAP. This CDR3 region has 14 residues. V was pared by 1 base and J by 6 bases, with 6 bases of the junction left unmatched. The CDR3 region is CASGLETGFSEQYF. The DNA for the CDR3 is TGTGCTAGTGGTTTGGAGACAGGGTTCTCCGAGCAGTACTTC.

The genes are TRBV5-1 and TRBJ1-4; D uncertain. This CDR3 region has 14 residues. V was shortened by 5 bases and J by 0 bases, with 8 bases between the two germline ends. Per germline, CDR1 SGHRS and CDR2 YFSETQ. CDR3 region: CASRAGATNEKLFF. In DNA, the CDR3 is TGCGCCAGCAGGGCTGGGGCAACTAATGAAAAACTGTTTTTT.

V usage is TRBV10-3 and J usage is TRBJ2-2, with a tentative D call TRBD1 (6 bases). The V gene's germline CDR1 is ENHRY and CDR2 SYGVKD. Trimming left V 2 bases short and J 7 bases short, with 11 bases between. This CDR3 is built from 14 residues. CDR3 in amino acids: CAISEREGGGELFF. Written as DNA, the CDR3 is TGTGCCATCAGTGAGAGGGAAGGGGGCGGGGAGCTGTTTTTT.

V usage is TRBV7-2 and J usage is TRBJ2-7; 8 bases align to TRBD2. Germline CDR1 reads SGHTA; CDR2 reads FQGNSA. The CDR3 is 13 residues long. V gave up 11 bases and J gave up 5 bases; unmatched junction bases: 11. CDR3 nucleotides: TGTGCCGCAGTTCGGGGGGGGAATCACGAGCAGTACTTC. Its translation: CAAVRGGNHEQYF.

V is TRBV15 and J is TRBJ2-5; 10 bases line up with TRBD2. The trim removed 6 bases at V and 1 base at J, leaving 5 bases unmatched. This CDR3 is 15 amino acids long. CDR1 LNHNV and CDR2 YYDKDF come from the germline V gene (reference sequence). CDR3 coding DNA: TGTGCCACCAGTCCTACTAGCGGGGTCCAAGAGACCCAGTACTTC. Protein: CATSPTSGVQETQYF.

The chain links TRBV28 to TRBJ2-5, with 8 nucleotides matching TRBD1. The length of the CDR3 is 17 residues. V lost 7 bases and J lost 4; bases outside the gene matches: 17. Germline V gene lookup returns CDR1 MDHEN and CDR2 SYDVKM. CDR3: CASTDRHGTGIRETQYF. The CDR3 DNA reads TGTGCCAGCACCGACCGCCACGGGACAGGCATACGAGAGACCCAGTACTTC.

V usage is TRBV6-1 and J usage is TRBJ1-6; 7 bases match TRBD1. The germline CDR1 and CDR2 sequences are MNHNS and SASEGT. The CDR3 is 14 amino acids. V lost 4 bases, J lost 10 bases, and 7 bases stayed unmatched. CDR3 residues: CASSGQGVRSPLHF. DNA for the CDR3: TGTGCCAGCAGTGGACAGGGTGTACGGTCACCCCTCCACTTT.

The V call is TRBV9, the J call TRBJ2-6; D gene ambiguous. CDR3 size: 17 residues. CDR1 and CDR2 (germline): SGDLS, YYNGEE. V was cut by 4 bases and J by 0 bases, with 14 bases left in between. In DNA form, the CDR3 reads TGTGCCAGCAGCTCCCTCGCTGGAGTCTCTGGGGCCAACGTCCTGACTTTC. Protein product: CASSSLAGVSGANVLTF.

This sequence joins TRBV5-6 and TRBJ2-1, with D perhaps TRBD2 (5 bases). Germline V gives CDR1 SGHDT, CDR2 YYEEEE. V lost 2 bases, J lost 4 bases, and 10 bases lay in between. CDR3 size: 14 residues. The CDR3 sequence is CASSLEGGYNEQFF. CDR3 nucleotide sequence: TGTGCCAGCAGCTTAGAGGGCGGATACAATGAGCAGTTCTTC.

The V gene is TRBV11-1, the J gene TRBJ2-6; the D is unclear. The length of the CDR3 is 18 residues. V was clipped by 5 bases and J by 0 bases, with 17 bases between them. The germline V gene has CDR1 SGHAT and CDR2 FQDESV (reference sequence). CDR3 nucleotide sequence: TGTGCCAGCAGCCCATTGGGGTTTAGTTACTCTGGGGCCAACGTCCTGACTTTC. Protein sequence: CASSPLGFSYSGANVLTF.

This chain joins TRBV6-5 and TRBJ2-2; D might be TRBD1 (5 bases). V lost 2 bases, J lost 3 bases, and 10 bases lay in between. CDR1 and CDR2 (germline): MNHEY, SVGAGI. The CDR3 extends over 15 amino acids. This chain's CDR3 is CASSYETVDTGELFF. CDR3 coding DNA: TGTGCCAGCAGTTACGAGACAGTGGACACCGGGGAGCTGTTTTTT.

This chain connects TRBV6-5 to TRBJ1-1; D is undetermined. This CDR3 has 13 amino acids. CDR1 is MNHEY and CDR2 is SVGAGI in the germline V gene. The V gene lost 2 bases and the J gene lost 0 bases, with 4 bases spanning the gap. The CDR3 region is CASSYTLNTEAFF. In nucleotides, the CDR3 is TGTGCCAGCAGTTACACCCTGAACACTGAAGCTTTCTTT.

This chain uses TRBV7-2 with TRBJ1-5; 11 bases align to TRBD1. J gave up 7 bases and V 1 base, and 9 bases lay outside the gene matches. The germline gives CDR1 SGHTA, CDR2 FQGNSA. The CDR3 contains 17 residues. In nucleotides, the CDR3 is TGTGCCAGCAGCTTAGACGGACAGGGGGCGATGGGACAGCCCCAGCATTTT. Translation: CASSLDGQGAMGQPQHF.

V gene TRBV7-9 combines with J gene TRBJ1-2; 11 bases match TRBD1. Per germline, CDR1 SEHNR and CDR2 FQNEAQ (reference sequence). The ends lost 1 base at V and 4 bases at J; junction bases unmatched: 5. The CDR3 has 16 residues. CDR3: CASSLGPGQGGYGYTF. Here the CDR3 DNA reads TGTGCCAGCAGCTTAGGTCCGGGACAGGGGGGCTATGGCTACACCTTC.